These 22 T cell receptor beta chains share one sample of origin, sequenced in a study of T cell responses to AZD1222 COVID-19 vaccine. TCRdb keeps only in-frame clones here, not all; method: immunoSEQ multiplex PCR. The repertoire holds 150,000 or so clones, roughly four fifths seen once, with about 4% in the top ten. This material consisted of peripheral blood, taken on day 0 of MenACWY control vaccination. Receptors originate from an adult in good health.

The gene calls are TRBV5-6 and TRBJ1-2; 11 nucleotides align to TRBD1. After removal of 3 bases from V and 4 bases from J, the junction contained 2 bases not matched to a gene. In germline, CDR1 is SGHDT, CDR2 YYEEEE. This CDR3 contains 14 residues. In nucleotides, the CDR3 is TGTGCCAGCAGCTCGGACAGGGGGCTCTATGGCTACACCTTC. It encodes CASSSDRGLYGYTF.

The rearrangement links TRBV5-1 to TRBJ1-2, with D unclear. The CDR3 spans 14 residues. Germline V gene data show CDR1 as SGHRS and CDR2 as YFSETQ. V gave up 0 bases and J gave up 4 bases, with 10 bases separating them. The CDR3 DNA sequence: TGCGCCAGCAGCTTGGATACCAGGACCTATGGCTACACCTTC. Its translation: CASSLDTRTYGYTF.

V usage is TRBV6-4 and J usage is TRBJ2-3; D gene uncertain. Per the germline V gene, CDR1 is MRHNA and CDR2 is SNTAGT. Trimming took 0 bases from V and 6 from J, leaving 7 bases between them. The CDR3 is made up of 13 amino acids. The CDR3 sequence is CASSDSPQDTQYF. The CDR3 DNA reads TGTGCCAGCAGTGACTCTCCCCAGGATACGCAGTATTTT.

By sample share, this clone is medium-sized (0.01 to 0.1%). V usage is TRBV19 and J usage is TRBJ1-2; 8 positions match TRBD1. V was clipped by 4 bases and J by 10 bases; unmatched bases: 5. CDR3 length: 12 amino acids. CDR1 and CDR2 from the germline V gene are LNHDA and SQIVND (reference sequence). CDR3 coding DNA: TGTGCCAGTAGTACGGACAGGGAGGACTACACCTTC. It specifies CASSTDREDYTF.

The chain couples TRBV27 to TRBJ2-5; 7 bases are a match to TRBD1. Trimming took 3 bases from V and 5 from J; bases not matched to a gene: 3. The germline gives CDR1 MNHEY, CDR2 SMNVEV (reference sequence). This CDR3 comprises 13 residues. CDR3 in amino acids: CASSLGRGETQYF. The CDR3 DNA follows: TGTGCCAGCAGTTTGGGCAGGGGGGAGACCCAGTACTTC.

The CDR3 DNA is TGTGCCACAGGGACAGGGCTAGGATTTAGCAATCAGCCCCAGCATTTT. This gives the protein CATGTGLGFSNQPQHF. The chain carries TRBV7-8 and TRBJ1-5, with TRBD1 identical over 9 bases. This CDR3 region has 16 residues. Germline V CDR1 and CDR2: SGHVS, FQNEAQ. J gave up 0 bases and V 10 bases, and 10 bases lay outside the gene matches.

The V and J genes are TRBV5-1 and TRBJ2-5; TRBD2 aligns across 10 bases. Germline CDR1 SGHRS, CDR2 YFSETQ. V lost 4 bases, J lost 5 bases, and 11 bases stayed unmatched. The CDR3 runs 16 residues. CDR3 sequence (DNA): TGCGCCAGCAGCCCCAGCGGGGGGGCCGGGTATGAGACCCAGTACTTC. As protein: CASSPSGGAGYETQYF.

The chain recombines TRBV5-1 with TRBJ1-6; 10 bases line up with TRBD1. The CDR3 runs to 18 residues. CDR1 and CDR2 (germline): SGHRS, YFSETQ. V shed 0 bases, J shed 7 bases, and the junction held 10 bases outside the gene matches. The DNA of the CDR3 is TGCGCCAGCAGCTTGGACCTAATGGGACAGGGGTACAATTCACCCCTCCACTTT. Translating it yields CASSLDLMGQGYNSPLHF.

The genes are TRBV6-1 and TRBJ2-1; D is perhaps TRBD1 (5 bases). V lost 1 base and J lost 6, with 10 bases in between. Per germline, CDR1 MNHNS and CDR2 SASEGT. This CDR3 has 14 residues. The CDR3 spells CASSEGGSLNEQFF. CDR3 in DNA: TGTGCCAGCAGTGAAGGGGGCAGCCTCAATGAGCAGTTCTTC.

The V call is TRBV4-1, the J call TRBJ2-5; TRBD1 agrees at 8 bases. CDR3 length: 15 residues. V gave up 1 base and J gave up 4 bases; unmatched junction bases: 5. CDR1 is MGHRA and CDR2 is YSYEKL in the germline V gene. As DNA, the CDR3 is TGCGCCAGCAGCCAAGTATCCAGGGGGCGAGAGACCCAGTACTTC. Protein product: CASSQVSRGRETQYF.

The V call is TRBV3-1 (or the pseudogene TRBV3-2), the J call TRBJ2-3, with unresolved D. From germline, CDR1 is LGHDT and CDR2 YNNKEL (reference sequence). Trimming shortened V by 3 bases and J by 5 bases, and 15 bases separated the two germline ends. The CDR3 length is 15 residues. The CDR3: CASSHSLKFGDTQYF. The CDR3 DNA sequence: TGTGCCAGCAGCCACTCCCTTAAGTTTGGAGATACGCAGTATTTT.

This clone was counted a single time. The rearrangement links TRBV7-9 to TRBJ2-1, with TRBD2 identical over 7 bases. The ends lost 2 bases at V and 4 bases at J; junction bases unmatched: 8. The CDR3 has 16 residues. Germline V gene lookup returns CDR1 SEHNR and CDR2 FQNEAQ (reference sequence). The CDR3 bases are TGTGCCAGCAGCTTAATGTCCAGGGAGGGGTACAATGAGCAGTTCTTC. Its translation: CASSLMSREGYNEQFF.

V gene TRBV28 combines with J gene TRBJ2-5, with no clear D. The ends were cut back, 2 bases at V and 2 bases at J, with 21 bases in the middle. This CDR3 is built from 18 residues. Germline V gives CDR1 MDHEN, CDR2 SYDVKM. CDR3 sequence (DNA): TGTGCCAGCAGTTTAGGTTCTGGAGTCAGGAGACAACAAGAGACCCAGTACTTC. It yields the protein CASSLGSGVRRQQETQYF.

The table lists this clone with a count of one. V gene TRBV9 combines with J gene TRBJ1-4; 10 bases map to TRBD1. The CDR3 runs to 17 residues. Germline values: CDR1 SGDLS, CDR2 YYNGEE. Germline trimming cut 0 bases from V and 0 bases from J; bases unmatched to any gene: 2. CDR3 sequence reads: CASSVGDRGATNEKLFF. In DNA form, the CDR3 reads TGTGCCAGCAGCGTAGGGGACAGGGGCGCAACTAATGAAAAACTGTTTTTT.

There are a few counts of this clone. The rearrangement joins TRBV24-1 to TRBJ1-6, with 11 bases that match TRBD1. CDR1 and CDR2 (germline): KGHDR, SFDVKD. This CDR3 spans 14 amino acids. V lost 10 bases, J lost 9 bases, and 7 bases stayed unmatched. The CDR3: CATWTGGPGSPLHF. In DNA, the CDR3 is TGTGCCACTTGGACAGGGGGCCCTGGTTCACCCCTCCACTTT.

This sequence joins TRBV27 and TRBJ1-4, with a tentative D call TRBD1 (5 bases). Germline CDR1 is MNHEY and CDR2 is SMNVEV (reference sequence). The ends were cut back, 6 bases at V and 10 bases at J, with 15 bases in the middle. The CDR3 is 13 amino acids. CDR3 sequence: CASRGQGLGKLFF. The CDR3 region has the DNA TGTGCCAGCAGAGGGCAGGGTCTTGGAAAACTGTTTTTT.

This clone appeared once. The chain carries TRBV24-1 and TRBJ1-4; 7 nucleotides agree with TRBD1. From germline, CDR1 is KGHDR and CDR2 SFDVKD. The trim removed 7 bases at V and 8 bases at J, leaving 3 bases unmatched. The CDR3 length is 12 residues. CDR3 amino acids: CATRRDSEKLFF. DNA for the CDR3: TGTGCCACCAGGCGGGACAGCGAAAAACTGTTTTTT.

This clone was detected only a few times. The chain couples TRBV7-8 to TRBJ1-2, with a weak D call TRBD1 (5 bases). Germline V gives CDR1 SGHVS, CDR2 FQNEAQ. Trimming removed 1 base from V and 2 bases from J, with 11 bases in between. There are 15 residues in the CDR3. CDR3 sequence: CASSLVGGWNYGYTF. The CDR3 DNA sequence: TGTGCCAGCAGCTTAGTGGGGGGTTGGAACTATGGCTACACCTTC.

The V call is TRBV20-1, the J call TRBJ2-3; D ambiguous. The CDR3 loop spans 11 amino acids. The V end lost 6 bases, the J end lost 5 bases, and 9 bases lay between the germline ends. Germline-derived CDR1 and CDR2 are DFQATT and SNEGSKA (reference sequence). The CDR3 nucleotides read TGCAGTGCAGACCTAGGAGATACGCAGTATTTT. The encoded protein is CSADLGDTQYF.

This clone was counted once. The chain combines TRBV6-5 with TRBJ1-6; D remains unclear. CDR3 length: 16 amino acids. CDR1 and CDR2 (germline): MNHEY, SVGAGI. Trimming cost V 0 bases and J 4 bases, with 10 bases left between them. The CDR3 DNA is TGTGCCAGCAGTTACTCCCAGTCCGCTTATAATTCACCCCTCCACTTT. It translates to CASSYSQSAYNSPLHF.

The rearrangement joins TRBV12-3 or TRBV12-4 to TRBJ1-1; D call uncertain. The CDR3 covers 12 residues. Trimming stripped 7 bases from V and 4 bases from J, with 10 bases between. The CDR3 protein is CASKRDRTEAFF. CDR3 DNA sequence: TGTGCCAGCAAACGAGATCGCACTGAAGCTTTCTTT.

The CDR3, as DNA: TGTGCCAGCAGTCAGGGAGGCGAGCAGTACGTC. Translated: CASSQGGEQYV. V usage is TRBV27 and J usage is TRBJ2-7, with a weak D call TRBD2 (6 bases). The length of the CDR3 is 11 residues. Germline CDR1 is MNHEY and CDR2 is SMNVEV (reference sequence). Trimming removed 5 bases from V and 6 bases from J, with 8 bases in between.